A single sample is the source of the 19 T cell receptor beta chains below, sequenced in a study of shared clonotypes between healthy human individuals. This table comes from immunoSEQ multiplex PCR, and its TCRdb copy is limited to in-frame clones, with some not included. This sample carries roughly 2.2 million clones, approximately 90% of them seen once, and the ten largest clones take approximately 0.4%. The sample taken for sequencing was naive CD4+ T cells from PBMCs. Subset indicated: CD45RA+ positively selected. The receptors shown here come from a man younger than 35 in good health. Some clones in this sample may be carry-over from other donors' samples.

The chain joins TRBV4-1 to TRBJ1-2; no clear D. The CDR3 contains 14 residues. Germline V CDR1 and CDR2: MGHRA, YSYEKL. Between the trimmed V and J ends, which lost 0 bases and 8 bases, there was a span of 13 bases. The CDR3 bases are TGCGCCAGCAGCCAAGATCTGAGTTTGTGGGGCTACACCTTC. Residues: CASSQDLSLWGYTF.

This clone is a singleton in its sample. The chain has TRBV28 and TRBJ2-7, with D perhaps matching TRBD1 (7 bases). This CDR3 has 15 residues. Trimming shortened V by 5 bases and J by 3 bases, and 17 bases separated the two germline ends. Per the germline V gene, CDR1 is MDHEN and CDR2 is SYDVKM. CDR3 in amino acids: CASSPRGDSHYEQYF. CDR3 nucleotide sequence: TGTGCCAGCAGTCCGAGGGGGGACAGCCACTACGAGCAGTACTTC. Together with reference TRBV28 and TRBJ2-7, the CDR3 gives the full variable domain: DVKVTQSSRYLVKRTGEKVFLECVQDMDHENMFWYRQDPGLGLRLIYFSYDVKMKEKGDIPEGYSVSREKKERFSLILESASTNQTSMYLCASSPRGDSHYEQYFGPGTRLTVT.

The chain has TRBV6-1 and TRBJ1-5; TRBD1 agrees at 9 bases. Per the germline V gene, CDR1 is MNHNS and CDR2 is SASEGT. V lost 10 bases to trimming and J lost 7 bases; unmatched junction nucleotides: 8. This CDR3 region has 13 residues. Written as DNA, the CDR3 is TGTGCCACCCTCGGACAGGGGAACCAGCCCCAGCATTTT. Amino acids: CATLGQGNQPQHF.

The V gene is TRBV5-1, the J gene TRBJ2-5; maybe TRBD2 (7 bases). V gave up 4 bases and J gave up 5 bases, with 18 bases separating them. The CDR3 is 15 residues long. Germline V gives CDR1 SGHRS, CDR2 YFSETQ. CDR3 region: CASSPVGGRGETQYF. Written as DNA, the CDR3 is TGCGCCAGCAGCCCGGTGGGGGGGCGTGGGGAGACCCAGTACTTC.

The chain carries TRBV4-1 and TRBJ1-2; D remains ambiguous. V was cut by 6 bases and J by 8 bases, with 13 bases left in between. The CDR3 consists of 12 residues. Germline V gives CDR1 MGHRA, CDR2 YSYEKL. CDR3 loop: CASRAMTLGYTF. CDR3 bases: TGCGCCAGCAGGGCAATGACGTTGGGCTACACCTTC.

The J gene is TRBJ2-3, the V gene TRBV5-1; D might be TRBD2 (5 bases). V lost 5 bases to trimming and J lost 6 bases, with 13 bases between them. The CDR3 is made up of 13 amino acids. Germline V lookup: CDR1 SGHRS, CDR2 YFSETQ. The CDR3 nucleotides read TGCGCCAGCAGGGACGGATGGAGGGATACGCAGTATTTT. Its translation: CASRDGWRDTQYF.

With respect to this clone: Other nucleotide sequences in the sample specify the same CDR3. CDR3 loop: CASSLSRTSGNTIYF. The CDR3 DNA follows: TGTGCCAGCAGTTTATCCCGCACCTCTGGAAACACCATATATTTT. The genes are TRBV28 and TRBJ1-3; D uncertain. From germline, CDR1 is MDHEN and CDR2 SYDVKM. V was pared by 1 base and J by 0 bases, with 7 bases between. This CDR3 is built from 15 residues.

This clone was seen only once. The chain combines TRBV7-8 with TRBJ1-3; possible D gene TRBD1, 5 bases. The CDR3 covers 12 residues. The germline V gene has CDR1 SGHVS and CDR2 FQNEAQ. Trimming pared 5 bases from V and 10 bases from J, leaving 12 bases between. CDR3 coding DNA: TGTGCCAGCAGCCCCACCGGGGGGACCATATATTTT. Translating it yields CASSPTGGTIYF.

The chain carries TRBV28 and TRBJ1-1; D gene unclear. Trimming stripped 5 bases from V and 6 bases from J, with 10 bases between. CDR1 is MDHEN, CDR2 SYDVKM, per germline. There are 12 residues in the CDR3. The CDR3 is CASSLLAAEAFF. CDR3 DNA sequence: TGTGCCAGCAGTCTCCTCGCGGCTGAAGCTTTCTTT.

This chain's CDR3 is CASSSQGAPNYGYTF. The CDR3, as DNA: TGTGCCAGCAGCTCACAGGGGGCGCCGAACTATGGCTACACCTTC. The chain carries TRBV7-2 and TRBJ1-2; TRBD1 agrees at 9 bases. Germline loops: CDR1 SGHTA, CDR2 FQGNSA. Germline trimming cut 4 bases from V and 2 bases from J; bases unmatched to any gene: 5. The CDR3 length is 15 residues.

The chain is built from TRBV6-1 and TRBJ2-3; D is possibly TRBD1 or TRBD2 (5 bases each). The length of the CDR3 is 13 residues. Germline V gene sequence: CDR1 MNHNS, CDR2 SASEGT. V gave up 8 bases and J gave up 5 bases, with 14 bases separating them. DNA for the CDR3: TGTGCCAGCTTATGGGGGACGGGAGATACGCAGTATTTT. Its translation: CASLWGTGDTQYF.

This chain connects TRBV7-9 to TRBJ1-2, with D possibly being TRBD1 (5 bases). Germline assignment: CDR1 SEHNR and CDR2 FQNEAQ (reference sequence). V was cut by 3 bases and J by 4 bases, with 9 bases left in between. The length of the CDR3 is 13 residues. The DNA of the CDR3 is TGTGCCAGCAGCTTCGGAGGGGTCTATGGCTACACCTTC. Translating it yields CASSFGGVYGYTF.

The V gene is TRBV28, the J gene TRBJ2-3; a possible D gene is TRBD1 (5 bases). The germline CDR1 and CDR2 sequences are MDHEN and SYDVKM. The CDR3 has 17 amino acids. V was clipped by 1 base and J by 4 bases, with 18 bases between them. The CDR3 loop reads CASSLYEGAYGADTQYF. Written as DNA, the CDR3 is TGTGCCAGCAGTTTATATGAAGGGGCGTATGGGGCAGATACGCAGTATTTT. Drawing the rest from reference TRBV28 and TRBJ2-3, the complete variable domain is DVKVTQSSRYLVKRTGEKVFLECVQDMDHENMFWYRQDPGLGLRLIYFSYDVKMKEKGDIPEGYSVSREKKERFSLILESASTNQTSMYLCASSLYEGAYGADTQYFGPGTRLTVL.

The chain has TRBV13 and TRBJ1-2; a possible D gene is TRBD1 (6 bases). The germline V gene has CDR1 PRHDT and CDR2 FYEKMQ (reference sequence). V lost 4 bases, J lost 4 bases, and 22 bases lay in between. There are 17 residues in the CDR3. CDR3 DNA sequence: TGTGCCAGCAGCTCCCCAGGGCTCACAATCAGGGGCTATGGCTACACCTTC. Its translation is CASSSPGLTIRGYGYTF. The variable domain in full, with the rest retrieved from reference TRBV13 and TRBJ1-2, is AAGVIQSPRHLIKEKRETATLKCYPIPRHDTVYWYQQGPGQDPQFLISFYEKMQSDKGSIPDRFSAQQFSDYHSELNMSSLELGDSALYFCASSSPGLTIRGYGYTFGSGTRLTVV.

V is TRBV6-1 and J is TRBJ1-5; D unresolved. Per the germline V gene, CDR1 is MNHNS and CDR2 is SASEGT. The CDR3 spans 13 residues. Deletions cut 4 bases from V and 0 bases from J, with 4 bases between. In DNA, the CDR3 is TGTGCCAGCAGTGCTGTTAGCAATCAGCCCCAGCATTTT. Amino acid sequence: CASSAVSNQPQHF.

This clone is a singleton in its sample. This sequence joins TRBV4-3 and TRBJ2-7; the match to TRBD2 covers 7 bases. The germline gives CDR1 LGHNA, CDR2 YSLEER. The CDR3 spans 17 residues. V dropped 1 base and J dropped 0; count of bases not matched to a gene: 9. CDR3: CASSQVITRGSSYEQYF. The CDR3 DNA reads TGCGCCAGCAGCCAAGTTATCACGCGGGGGAGCTCCTACGAGCAGTACTTC.

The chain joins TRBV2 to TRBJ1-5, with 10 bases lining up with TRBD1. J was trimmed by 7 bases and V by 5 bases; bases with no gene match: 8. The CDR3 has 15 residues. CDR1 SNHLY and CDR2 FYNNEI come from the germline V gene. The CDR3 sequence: CASSLGGQGRQPQHF. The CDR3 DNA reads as TGTGCCAGCAGTCTGGGGGGACAGGGGCGCCAGCCCCAGCATTTT.

CDR3 sequence: CASSLYGPRDRVFTEAFF. CDR3 DNA: TGTGCCAGCAGTTTATATGGCCCCCGGGACAGGGTATTCACTGAAGCTTTCTTT. The gene calls are TRBV28 and TRBJ1-1; 9 nucleotides line up with TRBD1. Germline CDR1 and CDR2: MDHEN and SYDVKM. This CDR3 is 18 amino acids long. V was clipped by 1 base and J by 4 bases; unmatched bases: 13.

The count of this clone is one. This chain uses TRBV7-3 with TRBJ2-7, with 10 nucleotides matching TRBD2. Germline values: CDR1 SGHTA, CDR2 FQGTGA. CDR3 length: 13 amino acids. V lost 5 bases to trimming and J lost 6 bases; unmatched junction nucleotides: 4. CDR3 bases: TGTGCCAGCAGCCCGCGGACTAGCGGCGAGCAGTACTTC. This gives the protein CASSPRTSGEQYF.